This entry lists 30 T cell receptor beta chains sequenced from one sample in a study of cytomegalovirus exposure and HLA in healthy donors. The PCR was carried out with 60 Vbeta primers and 13 Jbeta primers. The protocol was immunoSEQ multiplex PCR, while the TCRdb copy is restricted to in-frame clones and leaves out a portion. The profile shows approximately 90,000 clones, roughly 80% of them singletons. The sample comprised PBMCs. The receptors shown here come from a boy aged 5-17 years in good health and CMV-seronegative.

V is TRBV6-5 and J is TRBJ1-6; no clear D. Germline assignment: CDR1 MNHEY and CDR2 SVGAGI. The CDR3 consists of 16 residues. V was clipped by 0 bases and J by 9 bases, with 15 bases between them. CDR3 coding DNA: TGTGCCAGCAGTTACTCGTCGAAACCCGGCGGTTCACCCCTCCACTTT. Amino acids: CASSYSSKPGGSPLHF.

The genes are TRBV28 and TRBJ2-7, with D maybe TRBD2 (7 bases). The CDR3 has 12 amino acids. Trimming removed 10 bases from V and 5 bases from J, with 15 bases in between. Looked up from germline, CDR1 is MDHEN and CDR2 is SYDVKM. The CDR3 region is CATGGGANEQYF. The CDR3 DNA sequence: TGTGCCACTGGAGGGGGGGCCAACGAGCAGTACTTC.

In this sample, this clone turned up once. The chain is built from TRBV7-9 and TRBJ2-7; 11 nucleotides agree with TRBD2. The trim removed 6 bases at V and 6 bases at J, leaving 10 bases unmatched. This CDR3 region has 15 residues. Germline V CDR1 and CDR2: SEHNR, FQNEAQ (reference sequence). CDR3 DNA sequence: TGTGCCAGCAGTCCACGACTAGCGGGATACGGCGAGCAGTACTTC. Protein product: CASSPRLAGYGEQYF.

The V call is TRBV30, the J call TRBJ2-1; a weak D match, TRBD1 (7 bases). Per germline, CDR1 GTSNPN and CDR2 SVGIG (reference sequence). This CDR3 region has 13 residues. The CDR3 loop reads CALDRAGRSEQFF. Here the CDR3 DNA reads TGTGCTCTCGACAGGGCTGGGAGGAGTGAGCAGTTCTTC. Looking up the rest from reference TRBV30 and TRBJ2-1 gives the full variable domain: SQTIHQWPATLVQPVGSPLSLECTVEGTSNPNLYWYRQAAGRGLQLLFYSVGIGQISSEVPQNLSASRPQDRQFILSSKKLLLSDSGFYLCALDRAGRSEQFFGPGTRLTVL.

The rearrangement uses TRBV30 and TRBJ1-2; TRBD1 matches 9 bases. The CDR3 sequence is 13 residues long. Germline V gene lookup returns CDR1 GTSNPN and CDR2 SVGIG (reference sequence). Trimming took 3 bases from V and 7 from J; bases not matched to a gene: 6. CDR3 in DNA: TGTGCCTGGAGACACAGGGGGCTCGCTGGCTACACCTTC. It yields the protein CAWRHRGLAGYTF.

The chain recombines TRBV28 with TRBJ2-1, with TRBD2 matching over 10 bases. V lost 5 bases, J lost 0 bases, and 16 bases stayed unmatched. Germline V CDR1 and CDR2: MDHEN, SYDVKM. The CDR3 extends over 20 amino acids. The CDR3 region is CASSRDLAGAISSSYNEQFF. The CDR3 nucleotides read TGTGCCAGCAGTCGGGACCTAGCGGGAGCCATTTCGAGCTCCTACAATGAGCAGTTCTTC.

V usage is TRBV28 and J usage is TRBJ1-6, with D hard to call. With 9 bases removed from V and 12 bases from J, the gap between germline ends came to 15 bases. This CDR3 is built from 12 residues. Germline V gives CDR1 MDHEN, CDR2 SYDVKM. In DNA, the CDR3 is TGTGCCAGGGCTAAGATAGGAGGACCCCTCCACTTT. It yields the protein CARAKIGGPLHF. Supplemented by reference TRBV28 and TRBJ1-6, the full variable domain reads DVKVTQSSRYLVKRTGEKVFLECVQDMDHENMFWYRQDPGLGLRLIYFSYDVKMKEKGDIPEGYSVSREKKERFSLILESASTNQTSMYLCARAKIGGPLHFGNGTRLTVT.

This clone was found once. The genes are TRBV7-9 and TRBJ2-5; 13 positions agree with TRBD2. The CDR3 covers 16 residues. Germline CDR1 SEHNR, CDR2 FQNEAQ (reference sequence). V dropped 4 bases and J dropped 4; count of bases not matched to a gene: 6. The CDR3 DNA reads as TGTGCCAGCAGCTCAACTAGCGGGAGGGCCAGAGAGACCCAGTACTTC. Its protein is CASSSTSGRARETQYF. Full variable domain (missing parts from reference TRBV7-9 and TRBJ2-5): DTGVSQNPRHKITKRGQNVTFRCDPISEHNRLYWYRQTLGQGPEFLTYFQNEAQLEKSRLLSDRFSAERPKGSFSTLEIQRTEQGDSAMYLCASSSTSGRARETQYFGPGTRLLVL.

V gene TRBV19 combines with J gene TRBJ1-1, with TRBD1 as a possible D gene (5 bases). Trimming shortened V by 6 bases and J by 6 bases, and 17 bases separated the two germline ends. Germline CDR1 LNHDA, CDR2 SQIVND (reference sequence). CDR3 length: 14 residues. The CDR3: CASSTRGGDAEAFF. DNA for the CDR3: TGTGCCAGTAGCACAAGGGGCGGGGACGCTGAAGCTTTCTTT.

The chain employs TRBV7-9 and TRBJ1-2; 9 bases match TRBD1. Per germline, CDR1 SEHNR and CDR2 FQNEAQ (reference sequence). After removal of 10 bases from V and 4 bases from J, the junction contained 7 bases not matched to a gene. CDR3 length: 13 residues. This chain's CDR3 is CATQGDRAYGYTF. The CDR3 nucleotides read TGTGCCACACAAGGGGACAGGGCCTATGGCTACACCTTC.

J is TRBJ1-1 and V is TRBV25-1; unclear D gene. V lost 10 bases and J lost 3, with 12 bases in between. The CDR3 sequence is 12 residues long. Germline CDR1 reads MGHDK; CDR2 reads SYGVNS. CDR3 nucleotide sequence: TGTGCCACCGCCGAGAGGCACACTGAAGCTTTCTTT. Translation: CATAERHTEAFF.

V gene TRBV5-4 combines with J gene TRBJ2-5; 7 bases align to TRBD1. The ends lost 4 bases at V and 4 bases at J; junction bases unmatched: 4. CDR1 and CDR2 (germline): SGHNT, YYREEE (reference sequence). The CDR3 consists of 13 residues. CDR3 in DNA: TGTGCCAGCAGCCGACAGGGCGCAGAGACCCAGTACTTC. Translated: CASSRQGAETQYF.

There are a few counts of this clone. This CDR3 reads CASGLRQGADEQFF. Here the CDR3 DNA reads TGTGCCAGCGGATTACGACAGGGAGCCGATGAGCAGTTCTTC. The rearrangement joins TRBV6-5 to TRBJ2-1; 7 positions agree with TRBD1. The CDR3 has 14 amino acids. The V segment lost 8 bases and the J segment 8 bases; nucleotides outside the gene matches: 12. Per the germline V gene, CDR1 is MNHEY and CDR2 is SVGAGI.

The gene calls are TRBV4-3 and TRBJ2-7, with D possibly TRBD2 on 6 matching bases. The germline gives CDR1 LGHNA, CDR2 YSLEER. With 0 bases removed from V and 1 base from J, the gap between germline ends came to 10 bases. The CDR3 extends over 15 amino acids. The CDR3 protein is CASSQDRAGSYEQYF. The CDR3, as DNA: TGCGCCAGCAGCCAAGATCGCGCGGGGTCCTACGAGCAGTACTTC.

This CDR3 is CAWEAGKYNEQFF. CDR3 bases: TGTGCCTGGGAAGCAGGGAAGTACAATGAGCAGTTCTTC. This chain links TRBV30 with TRBJ2-1; D might be TRBD1 (5 bases). Trimming cost V 5 bases and J 4 bases, with 12 bases left between them. Germline CDR1 GTSNPN, CDR2 SVGIG (reference sequence). This CDR3 has 13 amino acids.

This chain connects TRBV29-1 to TRBJ2-1, with 16 nucleotides matching TRBD2. Losses at the gene ends were 2 bases for V and 7 bases for J; bases not matched to a gene: 11. The germline CDR1 and CDR2 sequences are SQVTM and ANQGSEA. The CDR3 length is 18 residues. Here the CDR3 DNA reads TGCAGCGTTGAAAGAGGGACTAGCGGGAGGGTGAGGGGGAATGAGCAGTTCTTC. It is translated as CSVERGTSGRVRGNEQFF.

This clone was seen a handful of times. The chain has TRBV2 and TRBJ2-1; tentative D call: TRBD1 (5 bases). The CDR3 runs to 12 residues. Germline lookup yields CDR1 SNHLY and CDR2 FYNNEI. Trimming removed 6 bases at V and 9 bases at J, with 12 bases between. CDR3 sequence: CASSSRVGEQFF. The CDR3 DNA reads TGTGCCAGCAGCTCCAGGGTGGGTGAGCAGTTCTTC.

The chain uses TRBV5-4 and TRBJ2-3; possibly TRBD1 for D (5 bases). CDR3 length equals 15 residues. Germline-derived CDR1 and CDR2 are SGHNT and YYREEE (reference sequence). The V and J ends lost 0 bases and 2 bases respectively, with 10 bases between them. CDR3 amino acids: CASSLESGYTDTQYF. DNA for the CDR3: TGTGCCAGCAGCTTGGAGTCAGGGTACACAGATACGCAGTATTTT.

The chain employs TRBV28 and TRBJ1-1; D is uncertain. With 5 bases removed from V and 8 bases from J, the gap between germline ends came to 15 bases. The length of the CDR3 is 13 residues. Germline CDR1 reads MDHEN; CDR2 reads SYDVKM. The CDR3 region is CASSPIPTREAFF. CDR3 coding DNA: TGTGCCAGCAGTCCTATCCCTACGCGAGAAGCTTTCTTT.

The gene calls are TRBV27 and TRBJ1-4; D is possibly TRBD1 (5 bases). The germline gives CDR1 MNHEY, CDR2 SMNVEV (reference sequence). Trimming removed 6 bases at V and 5 bases at J, with 7 bases between. The CDR3 loop spans 12 amino acids. The CDR3 DNA is TGTGCCAGCAGGCGGGGGAATGAAAAACTGTTTTTT. Encoded protein: CASRRGNEKLFF.

The chain employs TRBV4-3 and TRBJ2-2; 9 nucleotides agree with TRBD2. CDR1 is LGHNA, CDR2 YSLEER, per germline. The CDR3 spans 17 residues. V lost 4 bases, J lost 6 bases, and 12 bases stayed unmatched. This CDR3 is CASSPTTGGGAAGELFF. As DNA, the CDR3 is TGCGCCAGCAGCCCAACAACGGGCGGGGGGGCTGCCGGGGAGCTGTTTTTT.

This chain uses TRBV28 with TRBJ1-5; weak D call: TRBD1 (6 bases). CDR3 size: 13 residues. V lost 6 bases to trimming and J lost 1 base, with 7 bases between them. Germline lookup yields CDR1 MDHEN and CDR2 SYDVKM. The CDR3 region has the DNA TGTGCCAGCAGCCAGGGGAGCAATCAGCCCCAGCATTTT. The encoded protein is CASSQGSNQPQHF.

This clone has a single count. The V and J genes are TRBV5-8 and TRBJ1-5; TRBD1 might be the D (5 bases). CDR3 length: 16 residues. The ends were cut back, 4 bases at V and 4 bases at J, with 18 bases in the middle. Germline V gene sequence: CDR1 SGHTS, CDR2 YDEGEE. CDR3 sequence reads: CASSPREGAINQPQHF. The CDR3 coding sequence is TGTGCCAGCAGCCCCCGCGAAGGGGCGATTAATCAGCCCCAGCATTTT.

The chain is built from TRBV30 and TRBJ1-6; 8 nucleotides match TRBD1. The J segment lost 6 bases and the V segment lost 0 bases, leaving 1 base of the junction unmatched. Germline CDR1 GTSNPN, CDR2 SVGIG (reference sequence). The CDR3 is 14 residues long. CDR3 loop: CAWSVTGGNSPLHF. The CDR3 coding sequence is TGTGCCTGGAGTGTTACAGGGGGTAATTCACCCCTCCACTTT.

The chain has TRBV6-6 and TRBJ2-1; 10 bases are shared with TRBD2. The CDR3 has 15 residues. CDR1 MNHNY and CDR2 SVGAGI come from the germline V gene (reference sequence). J lost 5 bases, V lost 8 bases, and 9 bases had no gene match. CDR3 protein: CASWQLAGPNNEQFF. In nucleotides, the CDR3 is TGTGCCAGCTGGCAACTAGCGGGACCCAACAATGAGCAGTTCTTC.

The chain has TRBV10-2 and TRBJ1-2; no clear D gene. Deletions cut 7 bases from V and 2 bases from J, with 11 bases between. The germline V gene encodes CDR1 WSHSY and CDR2 SAAADI. CDR3 length: 13 amino acids. Written as DNA, the CDR3 is TGCGCCAGCACTGGACTCCTGAACTATGGCTACACCTTC. Its protein is CASTGLLNYGYTF.

The gene calls are TRBV4-1 and TRBJ2-7; the match to TRBD1 covers 9 bases. Germline V lookup: CDR1 MGHRA, CDR2 YSYEKL. V was clipped by 1 base and J by 6 bases; unmatched bases: 13. The CDR3 extends over 17 amino acids. Here the CDR3 reads CASSQGPPGTGFAEQYF. In nucleotides, the CDR3 is TGCGCCAGCAGCCAAGGGCCCCCCGGGACAGGGTTCGCCGAGCAGTACTTC.

There are a few counts of this clone. V and J are TRBV13 and TRBJ2-7; TRBD1 is a possible D gene (5 bases). Looked up from germline, CDR1 is PRHDT and CDR2 is FYEKMQ (reference sequence). Trimming took off 1 base at V and 9 bases at J, with 22 bases between the two ends. The CDR3 contains 16 residues. CDR3 protein: CASSLAPFGREVGQYF. The CDR3 coding sequence is TGTGCCAGCAGCTTAGCCCCCTTCGGCAGGGAAGTGGGGCAGTACTTC.

J is TRBJ2-5 and V is TRBV6-5, with 12 bases aligning to TRBD2. The V and J ends lost 0 bases and 4 bases, in that order; junction bases with no gene match: 0. Germline CDR1 and CDR2: MNHEY and SVGAGI. This CDR3 region has 15 residues. The CDR3 coding sequence is TGTGCCAGCAGTTACTCACTAGCGGGGGGAGAGACCCAGTACTTC. It yields the protein CASSYSLAGGETQYF.

The gene calls are TRBV10-3 and TRBJ1-1, with D perhaps matching TRBD1 (5 bases). This CDR3 comprises 13 residues. V lost 7 bases and J lost 2, with 11 bases in between. Germline assignment: CDR1 ENHRY and CDR2 SYGVKD. The CDR3 sequence: CAIKRQGNTEAFF. The CDR3 DNA reads TGTGCCATCAAGAGGCAGGGAAACACTGAAGCTTTCTTT.